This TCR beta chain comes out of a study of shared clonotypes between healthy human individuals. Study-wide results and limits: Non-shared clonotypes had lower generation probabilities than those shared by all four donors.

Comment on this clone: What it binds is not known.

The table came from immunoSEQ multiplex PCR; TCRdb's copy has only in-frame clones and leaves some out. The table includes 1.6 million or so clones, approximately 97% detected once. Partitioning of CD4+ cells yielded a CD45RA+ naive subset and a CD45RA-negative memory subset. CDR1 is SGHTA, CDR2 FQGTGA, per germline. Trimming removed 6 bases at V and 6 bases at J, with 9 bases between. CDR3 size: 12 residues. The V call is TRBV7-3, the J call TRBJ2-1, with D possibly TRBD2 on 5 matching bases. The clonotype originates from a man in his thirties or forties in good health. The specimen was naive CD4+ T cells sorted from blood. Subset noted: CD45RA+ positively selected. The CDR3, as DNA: TGTGCCAGCAGGGAGGCCGGCAATGAGCAGTTCTTC. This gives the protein CASREAGNEQFF.